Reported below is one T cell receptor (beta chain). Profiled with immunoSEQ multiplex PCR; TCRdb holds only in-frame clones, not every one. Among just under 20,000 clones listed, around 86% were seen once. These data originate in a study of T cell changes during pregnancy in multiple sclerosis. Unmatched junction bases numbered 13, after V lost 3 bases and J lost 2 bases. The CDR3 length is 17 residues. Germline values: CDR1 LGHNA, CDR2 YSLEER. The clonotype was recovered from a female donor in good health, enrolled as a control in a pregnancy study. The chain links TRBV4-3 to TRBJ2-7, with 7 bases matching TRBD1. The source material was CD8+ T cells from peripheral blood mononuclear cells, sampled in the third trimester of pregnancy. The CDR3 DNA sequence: TGCGCCAGCAGCCAGAGCGCCATGACAGGGCGGACCTACGAGCAGTACTTC. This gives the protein CASSQSAMTGRTYEQYF.